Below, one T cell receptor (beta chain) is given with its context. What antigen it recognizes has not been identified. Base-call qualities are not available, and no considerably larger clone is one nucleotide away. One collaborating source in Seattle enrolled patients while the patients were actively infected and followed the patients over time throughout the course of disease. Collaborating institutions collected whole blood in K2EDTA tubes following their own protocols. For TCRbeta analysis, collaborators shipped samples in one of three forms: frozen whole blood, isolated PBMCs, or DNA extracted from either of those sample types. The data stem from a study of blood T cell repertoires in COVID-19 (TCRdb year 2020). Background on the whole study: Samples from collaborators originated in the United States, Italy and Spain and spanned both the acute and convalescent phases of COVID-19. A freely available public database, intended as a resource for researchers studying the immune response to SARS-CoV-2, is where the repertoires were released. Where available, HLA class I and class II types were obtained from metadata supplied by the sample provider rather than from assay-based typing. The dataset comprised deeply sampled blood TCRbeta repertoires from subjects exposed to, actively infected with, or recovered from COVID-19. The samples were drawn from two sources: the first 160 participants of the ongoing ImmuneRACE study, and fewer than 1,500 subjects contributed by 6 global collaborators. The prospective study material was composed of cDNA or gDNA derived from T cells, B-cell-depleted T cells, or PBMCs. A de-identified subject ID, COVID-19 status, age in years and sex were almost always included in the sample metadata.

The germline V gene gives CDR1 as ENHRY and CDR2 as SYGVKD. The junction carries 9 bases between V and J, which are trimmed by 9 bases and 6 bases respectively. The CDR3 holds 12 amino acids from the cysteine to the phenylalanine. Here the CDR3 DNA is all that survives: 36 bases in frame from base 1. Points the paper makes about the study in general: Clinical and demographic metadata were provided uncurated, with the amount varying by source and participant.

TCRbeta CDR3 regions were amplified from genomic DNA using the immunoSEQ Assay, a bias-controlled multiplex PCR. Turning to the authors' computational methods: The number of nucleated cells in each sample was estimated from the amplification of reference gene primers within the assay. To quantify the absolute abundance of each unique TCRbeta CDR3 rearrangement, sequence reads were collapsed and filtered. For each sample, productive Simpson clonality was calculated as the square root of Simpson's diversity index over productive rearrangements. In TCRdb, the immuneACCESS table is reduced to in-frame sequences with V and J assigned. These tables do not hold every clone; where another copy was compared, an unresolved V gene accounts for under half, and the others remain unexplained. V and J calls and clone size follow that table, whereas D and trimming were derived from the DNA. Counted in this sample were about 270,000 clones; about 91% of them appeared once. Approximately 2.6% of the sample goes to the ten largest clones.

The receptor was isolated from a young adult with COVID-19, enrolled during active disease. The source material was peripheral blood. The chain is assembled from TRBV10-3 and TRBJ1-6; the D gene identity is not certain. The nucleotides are TGTGCCATTGGGCAGAGTAATTCACCCCTCCACTTT. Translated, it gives CAIGQSNSPLHF.